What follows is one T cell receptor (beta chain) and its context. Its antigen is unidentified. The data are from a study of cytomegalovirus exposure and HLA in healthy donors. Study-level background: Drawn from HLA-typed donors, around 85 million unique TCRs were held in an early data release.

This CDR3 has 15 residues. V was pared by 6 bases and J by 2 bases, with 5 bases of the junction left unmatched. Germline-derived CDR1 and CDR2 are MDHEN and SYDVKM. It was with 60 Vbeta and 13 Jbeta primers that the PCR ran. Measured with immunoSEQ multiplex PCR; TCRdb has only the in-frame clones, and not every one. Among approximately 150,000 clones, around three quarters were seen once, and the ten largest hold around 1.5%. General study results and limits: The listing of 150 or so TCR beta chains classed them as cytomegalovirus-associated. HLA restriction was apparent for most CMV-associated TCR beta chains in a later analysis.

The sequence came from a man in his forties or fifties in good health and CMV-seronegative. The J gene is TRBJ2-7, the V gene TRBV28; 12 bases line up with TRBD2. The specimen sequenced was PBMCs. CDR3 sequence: CASSLAGGGPYEQYF. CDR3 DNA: TGTGCCAGCAGCCTAGCGGGAGGGGGTCCCTACGAGCAGTACTTC.